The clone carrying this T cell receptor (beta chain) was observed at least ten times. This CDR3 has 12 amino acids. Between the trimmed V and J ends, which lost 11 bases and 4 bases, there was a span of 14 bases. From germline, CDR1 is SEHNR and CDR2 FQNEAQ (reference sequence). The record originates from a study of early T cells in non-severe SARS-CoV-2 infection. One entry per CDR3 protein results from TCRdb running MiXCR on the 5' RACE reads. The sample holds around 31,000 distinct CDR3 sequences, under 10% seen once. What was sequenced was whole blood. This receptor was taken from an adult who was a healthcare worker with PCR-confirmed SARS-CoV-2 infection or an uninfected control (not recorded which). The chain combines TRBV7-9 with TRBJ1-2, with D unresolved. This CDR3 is CAGSRRGYGYTF. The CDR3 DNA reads TGTGCCGGATCCCGGCGGGGCTATGGCTACACCTTC. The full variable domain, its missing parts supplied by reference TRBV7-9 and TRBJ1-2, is DTGVSQNPRHKITKRGQNVTFRCDPISEHNRLYWYRQTLGQGPEFLTYFQNEAQLEKSRLLSDRFSAERPKGSFSTLEIQRTEQGDSAMYLCAGSRRGYGYTFGSGTRLTVV.